These 25 T cell receptor beta chains came from one sample sequenced in a study of long-term antiretroviral therapy in people with HIV. A v3.0 immunoSEQ assay was performed at survey level. Repertoires were generated with immunoSEQ multiplex PCR, while TCRdb's copy carries only in-frame clones and drops some. In the table there are more than 25,000 clones, 60% to 80% of which are singletons. The material sequenced was unsorted PBMCs, taken 2.1 years after starting antiretroviral therapy. The receptors derive from a man younger than 40 with HIV.

The genes are TRBV19 and TRBJ2-1, with D perhaps TRBD2 (6 bases). CDR1 is LNHDA, CDR2 SQIVND, per germline (reference sequence). Trimming stripped 7 bases from V and 4 bases from J, with 14 bases between. The CDR3 is made up of 14 amino acids. CDR3 sequence: CASIPGADYNEQFF. As DNA, the CDR3 is TGTGCCAGTATACCGGGAGCCGATTACAATGAGCAGTTCTTC. Filled out from reference TRBV19 and TRBJ2-1, the complete variable domain reads DGGITQSPKYLFRKEGQNVTLSCEQNLNHDAMYWYRQDPGQGLRLIYYSQIVNDFQKGDIAEGYSVSREKKESFPLTVTSAQKNPTAFYLCASIPGADYNEQFFGPGTRLTVL.

The chain combines TRBV19 with TRBJ1-5, with TRBD1 matching over 7 bases. Germline CDR1 is LNHDA and CDR2 is SQIVND (reference sequence). This CDR3 is 16 amino acids long. The trim removed 3 bases at V and 6 bases at J, leaving 11 bases unmatched. CDR3: CASSIRGTGVRQPQHF. The CDR3 DNA follows: TGTGCCAGTAGTATTAGGGGTACAGGGGTGCGTCAGCCCCAGCATTTT.

This clone has just one count. V and J are TRBV7-9 and TRBJ1-1; tentatively, D is TRBD1 (5 bases). V gave up 2 bases and J gave up 1 base, with 11 bases separating them. This CDR3 is built from 15 residues. Germline V lookup: CDR1 SEHNR, CDR2 FQNEAQ (reference sequence). In DNA, the CDR3 is TGTGCCAGCAGCTTAAAGGACATAGGGAACACTGAAGCTTTCTTT. This translates into CASSLKDIGNTEAFF.

V and J are TRBV19 and TRBJ2-3, with a possible D match to TRBD2 (5 bases). Trimming pared 11 bases from V and 3 bases from J, leaving 18 bases between. The CDR3 extends over 14 amino acids. Germline assignment: CDR1 LNHDA and CDR2 SQIVND (reference sequence). The CDR3 sequence is CAVEAGPGTDTQYF. Here the CDR3 DNA reads TGTGCCGTGGAGGCGGGTCCTGGGACAGATACGCAGTATTTT.

This chain uses TRBV19 with TRBJ1-1, with D unresolved. V dropped 3 bases and J dropped 0 bases, with 5 bases sitting between them. Germline V gene lookup returns CDR1 LNHDA and CDR2 SQIVND (reference sequence). The CDR3 is 13 residues long. CDR3 in amino acids: CASSIVVNTEAFF. CDR3 coding DNA: TGTGCCAGTAGTATTGTGGTGAACACTGAAGCTTTCTTT. Looking up the rest from reference TRBV19 and TRBJ1-1 gives the full variable domain: DGGITQSPKYLFRKEGQNVTLSCEQNLNHDAMYWYRQDPGQGLRLIYYSQIVNDFQKGDIAEGYSVSREKKESFPLTVTSAQKNPTAFYLCASSIVVNTEAFFGQGTRLTVV.

The V and J genes are TRBV19 and TRBJ1-1; D perhaps matches TRBD1 (5 bases). Between the trimmed V and J ends, which lost 4 bases and 7 bases, there was a span of 10 bases. CDR3 length equals 12 residues. Looked up from germline, CDR1 is LNHDA and CDR2 is SQIVND (reference sequence). In DNA, the CDR3 is TGTGCCAGTAGTACGGGGACCCTTGAAGCTTTCTTT. It is translated as CASSTGTLEAFF.

This clone occurred once. The rearrangement uses TRBV7-2 and TRBJ2-3; D is possibly TRBD2 (6 bases). The germline V gene encodes CDR1 SGHTA and CDR2 FQGNSA. The CDR3 loop spans 16 amino acids. Trimming took 4 bases from V and 3 from J, leaving 17 bases between them. The CDR3 is CASSSLSGLGTDTQYF. CDR3 sequence (DNA): TGTGCCAGCAGCTCCCTTAGCGGCCTTGGGACAGATACGCAGTATTTT.

This clone was detected only once. V gene TRBV7-9 combines with J gene TRBJ2-3; 8 bases are shared with TRBD1. The V and J ends lost 2 bases and 0 bases, in that order; junction bases with no gene match: 7. CDR3 size: 17 residues. From germline, CDR1 is SEHNR and CDR2 FQNEAQ (reference sequence). The CDR3 bases are TGTGCCAGCAGCTTAAGACCCGACAGGGGTAGCACAGATACGCAGTATTTT. This codes for CASSLRPDRGSTDTQYF.

This chain links TRBV5-1 with TRBJ2-3; D may match TRBD1 or TRBD2 (5 bases each). CDR1 and CDR2 (germline): SGHRS, YFSETQ. The V end was cut by 0 bases, the J end by 3 bases, with 11 bases between. There are 15 residues in the CDR3. CDR3 bases: TGCGCCAGCAGCTTGGGCCTAGGGGAGACAGATACGCAGTATTTT. It codes for CASSLGLGETDTQYF.

This chain uses TRBV9 with TRBJ2-7; the D gene is possibly TRBD2 (5 bases). Germline values: CDR1 SGDLS, CDR2 YYNGEE. This CDR3 has 17 amino acids. V lost 3 bases and J lost 2, with 21 bases in between. The CDR3 region is CASSASGPGGRPYEQYF. CDR3 bases: TGTGCCAGCAGCGCCTCAGGCCCCGGAGGACGGCCCTACGAGCAGTACTTC.

The rearrangement uses TRBV7-8 and TRBJ2-7; D not resolved. The CDR3 contains 15 residues. V gave up 2 bases and J gave up 1 base, with 12 bases separating them. Germline CDR1 is SGHVS and CDR2 is FQNEAQ. CDR3 sequence (DNA): TGTGCCAGCAGCTTAAGGGTGGGTAGTTCCTACGAGCAGTACTTC. This encodes CASSLRVGSSYEQYF.

This clone was observed a handful of times. The chain uses TRBV5-4 and TRBJ1-2; no clear D. The V gene lost 0 bases and the J gene lost 8 bases, with 5 bases spanning the gap. There are 11 residues in the CDR3. Germline V gene sequence: CDR1 SGHNT, CDR2 YYREEE (reference sequence). CDR3 region: CASSLVGGYTF. The CDR3 DNA reads TGTGCCAGCAGCTTGGTAGGGGGCTACACCTTC.

CDR3 sequence: CASSPTDRASSYNSPLHF. The DNA of the CDR3 is TGTGCCAGCAGCCCCACGGACAGAGCCAGCTCCTATAATTCACCCCTCCACTTT. The V call is TRBV7-8, the J call TRBJ1-6; D is perhaps TRBD1 (6 bases). V was clipped by 5 bases and J by 0 bases, with 17 bases between them. The CDR3 consists of 18 residues. CDR1 and CDR2 (germline): SGHVS, FQNEAQ. Filled out from reference TRBV7-8 and TRBJ1-6, the complete variable domain reads GAGVSQSPRYKVAKRGQDVALRCDPISGHVSLFWYQQALGQGPEFLTYFQNEAQLDKSGLPSDRFFAERPEGSVSTLKIQRTQQEDSAVYLCASSPTDRASSYNSPLHFGNGTRLTVT.

This clone was observed once. V is TRBV4-2 and J is TRBJ1-2, with D uncertain. This CDR3 contains 12 residues. Trimming left V 0 bases short and J 8 bases short, with 7 bases between. Germline lookup yields CDR1 LGHNA and CDR2 YNFKEQ. The CDR3 loop is CASSQDLLGYTF. The DNA of the CDR3 is TGTGCCAGCAGCCAAGATCTTTTGGGCTACACCTTC.

This chain joins TRBV14 and TRBJ2-3; 12 nucleotides match TRBD2. CDR1 and CDR2 (germline): SGHDN, FVKESK. This CDR3 has 15 residues. The ends lost 4 bases at V and 4 bases at J; junction bases unmatched: 3. The CDR3: CASSRTSGVADTQYF. The CDR3 DNA is TGTGCCAGCAGCCGGACTAGCGGGGTCGCAGATACGCAGTATTTT.

This rearrangement joins TRBV6-6 to TRBJ2-7, with TRBD2 identical over 7 bases. Germline V CDR1 and CDR2: MNHNY, SVGAGI (reference sequence). J gave up 2 bases and V 9 bases, and 7 bases lay outside the gene matches. The CDR3 is 13 amino acids. CDR3 sequence: CASRAGTTYEQYF. The CDR3 nucleotides are TGTGCCAGTCGAGCGGGGACTACCTACGAGCAGTACTTC.

The chain uses TRBV4-1 and TRBJ2-1; the D call may be TRBD1 or TRBD2 (5 bases each). This CDR3 spans 14 amino acids. Germline V gives CDR1 MGHRA, CDR2 YSYEKL. Trimming took 1 base from V and 2 from J, leaving 6 bases between them. In DNA form, the CDR3 reads TGCGCCAGCAGCCAAGGAGGGGCCTACAATGAGCAGTTCTTC. Amino acid sequence: CASSQGGAYNEQFF.

This chain connects TRBV5-1 to TRBJ2-5, with D tentatively TRBD1 or TRBD2 (5 bases each). Per the germline V gene, CDR1 is SGHRS and CDR2 is YFSETQ. V was cut by 0 bases and J by 5 bases, with 11 bases left in between. The CDR3 has 14 amino acids. CDR3 in DNA: TGCGCCAGCAGCTTGGGAGGGGCGCGTGAGACCCAGTACTTC. Residues: CASSLGGARETQYF.

This clone was detected only a few times. This chain uses TRBV28 with TRBJ1-5; TRBD1 aligns across 7 bases. This CDR3 is 15 amino acids long. Unmatched junction bases numbered 14, after V lost 6 bases and J lost 9 bases. Germline values: CDR1 MDHEN, CDR2 SYDVKM. DNA for the CDR3: TGTGCCAGCAGGCTGGGACAGCCTCAGAGGTGGCCCCAGCATTTT. Translated, it gives CASRLGQPQRWPQHF. The full variable domain, with the rest looked up from reference TRBV28 and TRBJ1-5, is DVKVTQSSRYLVKRTGEKVFLECVQDMDHENMFWYRQDPGLGLRLIYFSYDVKMKEKGDIPEGYSVSREKKERFSLILESASTNQTSMYLCASRLGQPQRWPQHFGDGTRLSIL.

This chain uses TRBV5-1 with TRBJ1-2, with D uncertain. With 0 bases removed from V and 2 bases from J, the gap between germline ends came to 5 bases. Germline assignment: CDR1 SGHRS and CDR2 YFSETQ. The CDR3 contains 13 residues. For the CDR3, the DNA is TGCGCCAGCAGCTTGGCAAAGAACTATGGCTACACCTTC. This gives the protein CASSLAKNYGYTF.

This chain links TRBV6-1 with TRBJ2-1; tentative D call: TRBD2 (5 bases). The CDR3 runs to 15 residues. Germline loops: CDR1 MNHNS, CDR2 SASEGT. The V and J ends lost 2 bases and 4 bases respectively, with 12 bases between them. The CDR3 DNA reads as TGTGCCAGCAGTGAAAAGAGCGGAGATTACAATGAGCAGTTCTTC. Its translation: CASSEKSGDYNEQFF.

This chain joins TRBV5-1 and TRBJ2-7; 8 nucleotides align to TRBD2. The germline CDR1 and CDR2 sequences are SGHRS and YFSETQ. The V and J ends lost 1 base and 7 bases, in that order; junction bases with no gene match: 7. CDR3 length: 14 amino acids. The CDR3 DNA follows: TGCGCCAGCAGCTTGAGCGGGGGCCCAGGGGAGCAGTACTTC. Its protein product is CASSLSGGPGEQYF.

V is TRBV13 and J is TRBJ2-2, with D hard to call. V lost 2 bases and J 6 bases, leaving 7 bases between the germline ends. The CDR3 runs to 13 residues. Germline loops: CDR1 PRHDT, CDR2 FYEKMQ (reference sequence). CDR3 DNA: TGTGCCAGCAGCTTAAACAGTCCCGGGGAGCTGTTTTTT. Translation gives CASSLNSPGELFF.

The chain employs TRBV5-4 and TRBJ2-1; D is possibly TRBD1 (6 bases). The CDR3 consists of 19 residues. CDR1 is SGHNT, CDR2 YYREEE, per germline (reference sequence). The V end was cut by 0 bases, the J end by 5 bases, with 24 bases between. This CDR3 is CASSLGGLPGKLGNNEQFF. CDR3 DNA sequence: TGTGCCAGCAGCTTGGGGGGGCTTCCAGGGAAGTTAGGGAACAATGAGCAGTTCTTC.

This chain joins TRBV4-1 and TRBJ2-2, with TRBD1 matching 8 bases. CDR3 length: 16 amino acids. The J segment lost 1 base and the V segment lost 4 bases, leaving 5 bases of the junction unmatched. Germline V CDR1 and CDR2: MGHRA, YSYEKL. Here the CDR3 DNA reads TGCGCCAGCAGCCTTCGACAGGGGAGGAACACCGGGGAGCTGTTTTTT. It translates to CASSLRQGRNTGELFF.